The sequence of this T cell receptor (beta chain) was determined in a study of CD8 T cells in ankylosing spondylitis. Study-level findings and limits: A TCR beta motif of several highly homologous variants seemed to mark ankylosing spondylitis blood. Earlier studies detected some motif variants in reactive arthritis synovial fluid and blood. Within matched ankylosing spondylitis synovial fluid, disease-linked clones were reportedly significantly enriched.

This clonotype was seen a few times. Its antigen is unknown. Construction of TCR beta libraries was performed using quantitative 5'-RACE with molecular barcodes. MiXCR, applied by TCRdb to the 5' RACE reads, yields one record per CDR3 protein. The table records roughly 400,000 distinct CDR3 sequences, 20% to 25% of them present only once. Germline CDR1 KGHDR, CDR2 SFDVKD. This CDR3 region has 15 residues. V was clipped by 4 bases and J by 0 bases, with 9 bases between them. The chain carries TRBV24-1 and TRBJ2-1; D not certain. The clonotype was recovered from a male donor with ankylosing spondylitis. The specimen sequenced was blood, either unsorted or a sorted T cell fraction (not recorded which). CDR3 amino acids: CATSEGAPSYNEQFF. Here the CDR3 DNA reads TGTGCCACCAGTGAGGGCGCGCCCTCCTACAATGAGCAGTTCTTC.